This is a list of T cell receptor beta chains from one sample in a study of OX40 agonist ivuxolimab in advanced cancers. The repertoire was sequenced with immunoSEQ multiplex PCR; TCRdb's copy has only in-frame clones and lacks some. The sample shows about 40,000 clones, around 89% of them seen only once. The sequenced sample was CD4+ or CD8+ T cells sorted from blood, obtained in a trial of the OX40 agonist ivuxolimab. The origin of the receptors is an adult with an advanced solid tumor such as melanoma, head and neck, liver or kidney cancer. Both conserved end residues are part of each CDR3. Fields, in order: D gene, J gene, clone size, V gene, CDR3 protein, CDR3 DNA. The D gene is left open where the match is weak. Size values are once, few and many counts, or a class for expanded clones, and some rows have none.

>-|TRBJ2-7|-|TRBV11-2
CASSLGESEQYF
TGTGCCAGCAGCTTGGGCGAATCCGAGCAGTACTTC
>-|TRBJ1-1|-|TRBV27
CASSSGQSNTEAFF
TGTGCCAGCAGCTCCGGACAGTCGAACACTGAAGCTTTCTTT
>-|TRBJ2-3|-|TRBV5-1
CASSLVSSRVTSTDTQYF
TGCGCCAGCAGCTTGGTATCATCTCGGGTTACTAGCACAGATACGCAGTATTTT
>-|TRBJ1-2|-|TRBV4-2
CASSSPGETNYGYTF
TGTGCCAGCAGCTCACCAGGGGAGACTAACTATGGCTACACCTTC
>TRBD1|TRBJ2-7|-|TRBV10-3
CAINRDSSYEQYF
TGTGCCATCAACCGGGACAGCTCCTACGAGCAGTACTTC
>-|TRBJ1-2|-|TRBV6-1
CASSEARAGTNHLRGYTF
TGTGCCAGCAGTGAAGCCAGGGCGGGAACCAACCATTTGAGGGGCTACACCTTC
>TRBD2|TRBJ2-7|-|TRBV19
CASSIVASGAYEQYF
TGTGCCAGTAGTATTGTGGCTAGCGGCGCCTACGAGCAGTACTTC
>-|TRBJ2-7|-|TRBV6-5
CASSYLGRDEQYF
TGTGCCAGCAGTTACCTCGGCAGGGACGAGCAGTACTTC
>-|TRBJ2-1|once|TRBV4-1
CASSQGVAGSAYNEQFF
TGCGCCAGCAGCCAAGGGGTTGCCGGGAGCGCCTACAATGAGCAGTTCTTC
>-|TRBJ2-7|few|TRBV5-1
CASSLGTTYEQYF
TGCGCCAGCAGCTTGGGGACAACCTACGAGCAGTACTTC
>-|TRBJ2-7|-|TRBV28
CASSLAGREQYF
TGTGCCAGCAGTTTGGCGGGTAGGGAGCAGTACTTC
>-|TRBJ2-1|-|TRBV7-9
CASSLTGPYNEQFF
TGTGCCAGCAGCTTAACAGGGCCCTACAATGAGCAGTTCTTC
>-|TRBJ2-1|-|TRBV29-1
CSARRGDYNEQFF
TGCAGCGCCCGAAGGGGGGACTACAATGAGCAGTTCTTC
>TRBD2|TRBJ2-1|-|TRBV10-1
CASSVSGRTYNEQFF
TGCGCCAGCAGTGTTAGCGGGAGGACTTACAATGAGCAGTTCTTC